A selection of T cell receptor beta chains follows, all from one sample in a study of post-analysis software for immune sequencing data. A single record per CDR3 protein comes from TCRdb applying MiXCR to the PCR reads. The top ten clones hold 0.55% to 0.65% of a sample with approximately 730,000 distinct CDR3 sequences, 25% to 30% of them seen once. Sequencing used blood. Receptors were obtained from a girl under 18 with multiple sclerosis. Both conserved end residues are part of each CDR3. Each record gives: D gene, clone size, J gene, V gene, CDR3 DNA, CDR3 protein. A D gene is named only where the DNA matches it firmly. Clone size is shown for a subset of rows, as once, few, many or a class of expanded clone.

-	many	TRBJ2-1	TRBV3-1	TGTGCCAGCAGCCAAGAACCGGGAAGCTCCTACAATGAGCAGTTCTTC	CASSQEPGSSYNEQFF
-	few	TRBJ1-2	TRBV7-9	TGTGCCAGCAGCTTAGAAAGGGAGGAGGGCTACACCTTC	CASSLEREEGYTF
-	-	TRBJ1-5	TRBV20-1	TGCAGTACCAGGCGTAGGACGGATTCCAATCAGCCCCAGCATTTT	CSTRRRTDSNQPQHF
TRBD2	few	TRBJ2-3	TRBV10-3	TGTGCCATTCGCCCGAGAGCTCAGTCCAGGACTAGCGGGGACCTGGGGTCAGATACGCAGTATTTT	CAIRPRAQSRTSGDLGSDTQYF
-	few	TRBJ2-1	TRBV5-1	TGCGCCAGCAGCTTCGGTGCGGACCCTTACCGGGTGGGGCAGTTCTTC	CASSFGADPYRVGQFF
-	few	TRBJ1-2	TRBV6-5	TGTGCCAGCAATTTAAAAGGACCACTGGGTTATGGCTACACCTTC	CASNLKGPLGYGYTF
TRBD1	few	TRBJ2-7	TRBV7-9	TGTGCCAGCAGCACCCCGACAGGGTGGGCCTACGAGCAGTACTTC	CASSTPTGWAYEQYF
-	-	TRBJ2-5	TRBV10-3	TGTGCCATCAGGCCTGGAACAGAGGGTGAGACCCAGTACTTC	CAIRPGTEGETQYF
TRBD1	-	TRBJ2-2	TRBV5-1	TGCGCCAGCAGCCAACCCCGGGACAGGGGGCACCCCGGGGAGCTGTTTTTT	CASSQPRDRGHPGELFF
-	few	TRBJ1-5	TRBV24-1	TGTGCCACGGATAACAGGGTGGGTCAGCCCCAGCATTTT	CATDNRVGQPQHF
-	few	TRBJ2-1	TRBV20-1	TGCAGTGCTAGAGATGGGAGGCCCCTTTTGTACAATGAGCAGTTCTTC	CSARDGRPLLYNEQFF
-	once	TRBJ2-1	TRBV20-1	TGCAGTGCCCCCCTTCCTACTTACAATGAGCAGTTCTTC	CSAPLPTYNEQFF
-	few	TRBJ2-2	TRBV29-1	TGCAGCGCTGGGGTAGGGACGAACACCGGGGAGCTGTTTTTT	CSAGVGTNTGELFF
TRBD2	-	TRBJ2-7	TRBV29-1	TGCAGCGTTCTTACTAGCGGGAGCGTTTACGAGCAGTACTTC	CSVLTSGSVYEQYF
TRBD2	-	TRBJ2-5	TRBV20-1	TGCAGTGCTAGATTGGGACTAGCGGGGGGGCGAGGGATCCAAGAGACCCAGTACTTC	CSARLGLAGGRGIQETQYF
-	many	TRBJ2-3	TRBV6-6	TGTGCCAGCAGCTTACCCGGGGGAGGAACAGATACGCAGTATTTT	CASSLPGGGTDTQYF
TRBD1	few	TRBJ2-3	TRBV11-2	TGTGCCAGCAGGACGTTCAGGGGGCCCACAGATACGCAGTATTTT	CASRTFRGPTDTQYF
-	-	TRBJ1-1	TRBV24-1	TGTGCCACCAGCTCCGGTAGCACTGAAGCTTTCTTT	CATSSGSTEAFF
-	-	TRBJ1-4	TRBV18	TGTGCCAGCTCACCGTACAGTGAGAGCGAAAAACTGTTTTTT	CASSPYSESEKLFF
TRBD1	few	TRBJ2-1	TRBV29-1	TGCAGCGTTCTGGGACAGGGTTACAATGAGCAGTTCTTC	CSVLGQGYNEQFF
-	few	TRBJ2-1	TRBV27	TGTGCCAGCAGTAATGCTAACTCCTACAATGAGCAGTTCTTC	CASSNANSYNEQFF
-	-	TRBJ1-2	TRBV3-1	TGTGCCAGCAGCCAGGAGAACTATGGCTACACCTTC	CASSQENYGYTF
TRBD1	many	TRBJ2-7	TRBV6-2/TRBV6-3	TGTGCCAGCAGACGACAGGGGAACGAGCAGTACTTC	CASRRQGNEQYF
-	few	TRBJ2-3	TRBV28	TGTGCCAGCACCCCGTGGGCGGGACCCGGCACAGATACGCAGTATTTT	CASTPWAGPGTDTQYF
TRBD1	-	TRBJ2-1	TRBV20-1	TGCAGTGCTGGCAGGGGGAGCTCCTACAATGAGCAGTTCTTC	CSAGRGSSYNEQFF
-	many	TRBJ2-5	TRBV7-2	TGTGCCAGCAGCCCCCGGACGGGAATTGAGACCCAGTACTTC	CASSPRTGIETQYF
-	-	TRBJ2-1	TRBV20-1	TGCAGTGCTGCCAGACGGATTTACAATGAGCAGTTCTTC	CSAARRIYNEQFF
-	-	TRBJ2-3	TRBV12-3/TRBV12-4	TGTGCCAGCAGCCACGCCGTGGGGAACACAGATACGCAGTATTTT	CASSHAVGNTDTQYF
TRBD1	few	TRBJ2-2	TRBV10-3	TGTGCCATCAGGCCGGGACAGGGGGCCGGGGAGCTGTTTTTT	CAIRPGQGAGELFF
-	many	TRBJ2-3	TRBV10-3	TGTGCCATCAGTGAGACAGGGTCGAGGGAGACGCAGTATTTT	CAISETGSRETQYF
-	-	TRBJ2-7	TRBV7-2	-	CASSWGGGSYERYF
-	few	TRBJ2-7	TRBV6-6	TGTGCCAGCAGTTACTACGCCGGAGAGTACGAGCAGTACTTC	CASSYYAGEYEQYF
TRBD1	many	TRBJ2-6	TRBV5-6	TGTGCCAGCAGCCCGACAGGGACTGGGGCCAACGTCCTGACTTTC	CASSPTGTGANVLTF
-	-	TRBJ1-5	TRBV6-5	TGTGCCAGCAGTTACTACCTAGGGCAGGGCGTCAGCAATCAGCCCCAGCATTTT	CASSYYLGQGVSNQPQHF
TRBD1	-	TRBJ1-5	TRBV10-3	TGTGCCAGTCGGACAGGGGCCTTCAATCAGCCCCAGCATTTT	CASRTGAFNQPQHF
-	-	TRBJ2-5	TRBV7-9	TGTGCCAGCAGCTTGAAAGGGGCCGGGGAGACCCAGTACTTC	CASSLKGAGETQYF
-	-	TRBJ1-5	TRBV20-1	TGCAGTGCCCGGGCCCTACTTCTGAGGAGCAATCAGCCCCAGCATTTT	CSARALLLRSNQPQHF
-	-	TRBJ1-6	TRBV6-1	TGTGCCAGCAGTACTGGACCAGCTTATAATTCACCCCTCCACTTT	CASSTGPAYNSPLHF
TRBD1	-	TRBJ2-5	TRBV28	TGTGCCAGCAGCGAACCAGGGACAGGGGGTATAGAGACCCAGTACTTC	CASSEPGTGGIETQYF
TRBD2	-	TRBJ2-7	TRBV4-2	TGTGCCAGCAGCCTAGGGACTATTGGCGGGTCCTACGAGCAGTACTTC	CASSLGTIGGSYEQYF
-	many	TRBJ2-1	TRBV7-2	TGTGCCAGCAGCTGGGTGGCGGACAGACACTACAATGAGCAGTTCTTC	CASSWVADRHYNEQFF
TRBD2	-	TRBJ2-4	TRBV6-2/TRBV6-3	TGTGCCAGCAGGCGAGCGGGGGCGACCTACAATGAGCAGTACTTC	CASRRAGATYNEQYF
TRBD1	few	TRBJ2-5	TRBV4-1	TGCGCCAGCAGCCCACACGCGGACAGGGGAAAGACCCAGTACTTC	CASSPHADRGKTQYF
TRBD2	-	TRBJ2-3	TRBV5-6	TGTGCCAGCAGCCCGGGACTAGCGCAGGGAGTATCAGATACGCAGTATTTT	CASSPGLAQGVSDTQYF
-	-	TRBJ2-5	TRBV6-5	TGTGCCAGCAGTTACTCGGACTTGACTAGATATGAGACCCAGTACTTC	CASSYSDLTRYETQYF
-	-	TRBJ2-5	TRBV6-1	TGTGCCAGCAGCCGAGGCCCTTTTGACCAAGAGACCCAGTACTTC	CASSRGPFDQETQYF
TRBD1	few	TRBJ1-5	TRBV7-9	TGTGCCAGCAGATCGACAGGGGACGATCAGCCCCAGCATTTT	CASRSTGDDQPQHF
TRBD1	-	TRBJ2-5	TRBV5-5	TGTGCCAGCAGCGTCCGGGTCAGGACAGGGAAGGAGGAGACCCAGTACTTC	CASSVRVRTGKEETQYF
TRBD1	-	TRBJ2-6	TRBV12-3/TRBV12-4	TGTGCCAGCAGTCTGTACGCCGGGACAGGGGGCTCTGGGGCCAACGTCCTGACTTTC	CASSLYAGTGGSGANVLTF
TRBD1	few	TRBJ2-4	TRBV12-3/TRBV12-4	TGTGCCAGCAGTTTTACGGGACAGAGGGGTTTTCAGTACTTC	CASSFTGQRGFQYF
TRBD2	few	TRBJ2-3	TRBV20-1	TGCAGTGCTGCCTTACTAGCGGGCGGCGATACGCAGTATTTT	CSAALLAGGDTQYF
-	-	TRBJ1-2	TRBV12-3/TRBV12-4	TGTGCCAGCAGTTCAGATTGTCGGGGCTACACCTTC	CASSSDCRGYTF